This T cell receptor (beta chain) was sequenced in a study of T cells in Graves' hyperthyroidism and ophthalmopathy. Patients were excluded for uncontrolled infection, other autoimmune disease, pregnancy or lactation. About 10 ml fresh peripheral blood yielded the PBMCs. Amplification of TCR beta CDR3 regions was performed using RNA transcripts as template. With the HTBI primer set, the TCR CDR3 went through a first round of RT-PCR. MiXCR, run by TCRdb on the multiplex PCR reads, gives a single entry per CDR3 protein. The data contain around 360,000 distinct CDR3 sequences, roughly 15% of them singletons. Regarding the study as a whole: Stable hyperthyroidism and ophthalmopathy were separated using 13 V-J signatures. In blood, most of the thyroid clonotypes expanded above 0.001 were also present.

The CDR3 is 13 amino acids. CDR1 is MRHNA, CDR2 SNTAGT, per germline. The V end was cut by 0 bases, the J end by 4 bases, with 5 bases between. As to this clonotype: Its antigen is as yet unknown.

The sequencing input was blood. The V and J genes are TRBV6-4 and TRBJ2-3, with D unclear. The sequence came from a woman in her sixties or seventies with Graves' ophthalmopathy. The CDR3 bases are TGTGCCAGCAGTGACTCTCAGGCAGATACGCAGTATTTT. The encoded protein is CASSDSQADTQYF.